Sequencing of this T cell receptor (beta chain) was carried out in a study of blood T cell repertoires in COVID-19. Data came from immunoSEQ multiplex PCR; TCRdb stores just in-frame clones and leaves some out. Found here are approximately 80,000 clones, about 87% of them singletons; the top ten hold under 6%. Concerning this clone itself: At one boundary the junction diverges from the germline segment, which might be a read error.

This CDR3 contains 15 residues. Per germline, CDR1 GTSNPN and CDR2 SVGIG (reference sequence). The origin of this receptor is a man in his forties with acute or convalescent COVID-19. Sequencing input: peripheral blood. The chain uses TRBV30 and TRBJ2-1, with TRBD2 identical over 12 bases. CDR3 protein: CAWSASGLAGYEQLF. The DNA for the CDR3 is TGTGCCTGGAGTGCATCCGGACTAGCGGGATATGAGCAGCTCTTC.